This T cell receptor (beta chain) was observed in a study of blood T cell repertoires in COVID-19. Study overall: The samples span acute and convalescent COVID-19 from the United States, Italy and Spain. T cells, B-cell-depleted T cells, or PBMCs supplied cDNA or gDNA.

This clone was observed a handful of times. In the source study's methods: Estimation of nucleated cell counts was performed using reference gene primer amplification. Method: immunoSEQ multiplex PCR; TCRdb's copy keeps in-frame clones and lacks some. V and J calls plus clone size are reproduced from that table; the DNA served to infer D and trimming. The repertoire consists of about 77,000 clones, with roughly 78% occurring once and the leading ten covering 4% to 5.5%. Germline V CDR1 and CDR2: MGHRA, YSYEKL. The J segment lost 5 bases and the V segment lost 1 base, leaving 1 base of the junction unmatched. This CDR3 has 13 amino acids.

The J gene is TRBJ1-2, the V gene TRBV4-1; TRBD1 matches at 7 bases. Sequencing was done on a sample of peripheral blood. The receptor was derived from a woman aged 70-85 years with acute or convalescent COVID-19. The CDR3 DNA is TGCGCCAGCAGCCAAGCAGGGGGATATGGCTACACCTTC. It codes for CASSQAGGYGYTF.